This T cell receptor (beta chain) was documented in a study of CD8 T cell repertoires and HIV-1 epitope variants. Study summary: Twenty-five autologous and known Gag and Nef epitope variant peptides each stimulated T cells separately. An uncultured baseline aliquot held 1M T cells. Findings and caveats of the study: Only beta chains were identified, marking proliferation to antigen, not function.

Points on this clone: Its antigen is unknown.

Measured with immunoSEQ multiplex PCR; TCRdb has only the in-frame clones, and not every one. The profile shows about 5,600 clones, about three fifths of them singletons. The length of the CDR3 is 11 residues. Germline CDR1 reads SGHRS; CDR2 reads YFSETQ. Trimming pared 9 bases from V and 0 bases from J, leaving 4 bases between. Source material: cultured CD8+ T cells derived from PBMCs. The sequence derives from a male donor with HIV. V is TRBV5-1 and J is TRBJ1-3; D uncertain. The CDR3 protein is CAIISGNTIYF. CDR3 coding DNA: TGCGCCATCATCTCTGGAAACACCATATATTTT. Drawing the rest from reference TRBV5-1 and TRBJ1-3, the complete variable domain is KAGVTQTPRYLIKTRGQQVTLSCSPISGHRSVSWYQQTPGQGLQFLFEYFSETQRNKGNFPGRFSGRQFSNSRSEMNVSTLELGDSALYLCAIISGNTIYFGEGSWLTVV.